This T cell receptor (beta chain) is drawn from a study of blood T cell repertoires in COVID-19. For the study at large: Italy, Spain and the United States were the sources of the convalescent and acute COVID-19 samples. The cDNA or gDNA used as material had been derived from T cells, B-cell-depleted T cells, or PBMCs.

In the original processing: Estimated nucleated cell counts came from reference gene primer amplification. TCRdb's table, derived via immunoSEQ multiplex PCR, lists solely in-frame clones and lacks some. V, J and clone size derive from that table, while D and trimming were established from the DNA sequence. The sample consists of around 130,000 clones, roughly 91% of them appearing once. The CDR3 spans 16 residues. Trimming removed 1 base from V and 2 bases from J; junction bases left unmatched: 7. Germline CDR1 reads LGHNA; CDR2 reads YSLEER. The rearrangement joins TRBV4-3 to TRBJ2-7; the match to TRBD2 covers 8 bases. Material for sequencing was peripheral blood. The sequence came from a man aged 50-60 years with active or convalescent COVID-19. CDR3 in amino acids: CASSQAAGGGTYEQYF. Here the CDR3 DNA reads TGCGCCAGCAGCCAAGCCGCGGGGGGCGGAACCTACGAGCAGTACTTC.